The sequence of this TCR beta chain was determined in a study of cytomegalovirus exposure and HLA in healthy donors. Study-wide points: Common viral pathogens (according to a later analysis) appeared linked to several of the most significant clusters. Later work showed greater clonal expansion in HLA-associated TCR beta chains than in equally common others.

This CDR3 is built from 15 residues. Trimming removed 6 bases at V and 9 bases at J, with 21 bases between. Germline V gene data show CDR1 as MGHRA and CDR2 as YSYEKL. In regard to this clone: Its target is not known.

The PCR had 60 Vbeta and 13 Jbeta primers. Sequencing used immunoSEQ multiplex PCR; TCRdb keeps in-frame clones, though not all of them. The profile covers more than 150,000 clones, with 65% to 80% appearing a single time and around 2.3% taken by the ten largest. The clonotype comes from a woman in her twenties or thirties in good health and CMV-seropositive. V and J are TRBV4-1 and TRBJ2-1; possibly TRBD2 for D (7 bases). Sequenced sample: PBMCs. This CDR3 reads CASRRLGGGQVEQFF. The CDR3 DNA sequence: TGCGCCAGCAGGAGACTCGGCGGGGGCCAAGTTGAGCAGTTCTTC.